This is a list of T cell receptor beta chains from one sample in a study of memory CD4+ T cells and cytomegalovirus serostatus. Sequencing used immunoSEQ multiplex PCR; TCRdb keeps in-frame clones, though not all of them. The table records 45,000 to 60,000 clones, roughly 78% of them present only once. The sample taken for sequencing was memory CD4+ T cells from blood. The origin of the receptors is an adult in good health and CMV-seronegative. CDR3s include the opening cysteine and the closing phenylalanine or tryptophan.

v_call cdr3_aa
TRBV2 CASGARTIDF
TRBV19 CASSRDSQYNQPQHF
TRBV7-9 CASSPPRRGGYTF
TRBV28 CASGTGPKYGYTF
TRBV29-1 CSVDSSGRRNEQYF
TRBV7-2 CASSLGASNEQFF
TRBV2 CASSEEETQYF
TRBV19 CASSGGQGTSNQPQHF
TRBV9 CASTQGNYGYTF
TRBV6-5 CASSPSRGSSYEQYF
TRBV10-2 CASSEAGQGYTF
TRBV7-2 CASSFQGLWTDTQYF
TRBV2 CASSAQVVRTGNTIYF
TRBV11-3 CASSRGTGVGTDTQYF
TRBV28 CASSLRPGGEGEAFF
TRBV5-6 CASSGRTGEYQETQYF
TRBV30 CAWIWDLTGVDGYTF
TRBV25-1 CASSGQGGGQETQYF
TRBV11-2 CASSKGQGPSGANVLTF
TRBV10-2 CASSETTNTEAFF
TRBV28 CASSRFNQGGNEKLFF
TRBV5-1 CASSLGSGSKGEQFF